Listed here are 9 T cell receptor beta chains from one sample, sequenced in a study of blood T cell repertoires in COVID-19 (dated by TCRdb to 2019 to 2021). The library was built by means of the immunoSEQ multiplex PCR assay. TCRdb re-hosts the immuneACCESS table, in-frame sequences only. Its copies lack some clones; in the studies checked, an unresolved V gene accounts for under half of them, and the cause for the rest is not known. The sample table holds fewer than 120,000 clones, of which 85% to 90% were seen once. The ten most abundant clones make up 3% to 3.5% of the sample. The sequencing input was peripheral blood. All receptors derive from a woman aged 45-65 years with acute or convalescent COVID-19.

This sequence joins TRBV5-1 and TRBJ2-2, with D perhaps TRBD2 (5 bases). The CDR3 sequence is 16 residues long. Germline V gives CDR1 SGHRS, CDR2 YFSETQ. V gave up 4 bases and J gave up 0 bases, with 13 bases separating them. As DNA, the CDR3 is TGCGCCAGCAGCAAGGGTCCCGGGGCGAACACCGGGGAGCTGTTTTTT. It translates to CASSKGPGANTGELFF.

The rearrangement uses TRBV5-6 and TRBJ2-5, with 15 bases identical to TRBD2. The CDR3 has 17 residues. CDR1 is SGHDT and CDR2 is YYEEEE in the germline V gene. V shed 4 bases, J shed 4 bases, and the junction held 8 bases outside the gene matches. The CDR3 spells CASSLSPGLAGGETQYF. CDR3 nucleotide sequence: TGTGCCAGCAGCCTCTCCCCGGGACTAGCGGGAGGAGAGACCCAGTACTTC. Full variable domain (outside the CDR3, taken from reference TRBV5-6 and TRBJ2-5): DAGVTQSPTHLIKTRGQQVTLRCSPKSGHDTVSWYQQALGQGPQFIFQYYEEEERQRGNFPDRFSGHQFPNYSSELNVNALLLGDSALYLCASSLSPGLAGGETQYFGPGTRLLVL.

In this sample, this clone turned up a few times. CDR3 in DNA: TGTGCCAGCAGCCAAGGCCAGGCCGTTACCGGGGAGCTGTTTTTT. This sequence encodes CASSQGQAVTGELFF. This rearrangement joins TRBV4-2 to TRBJ2-2; D gene uncertain. The germline gives CDR1 LGHNA, CDR2 YNFKEQ. This CDR3 is built from 15 residues. V dropped 1 base and J dropped 5 bases, with 11 bases sitting between them.

The chain carries TRBV19 and TRBJ1-2; D might be TRBD1 (6 bases). This CDR3 region has 15 residues. V lost 5 bases to trimming and J lost 3 bases, with 16 bases between them. Germline CDR1 LNHDA, CDR2 SQIVND (reference sequence). CDR3 nucleotides: TGTGCCAGTAGTCAAGGACAGTATCCAGACTATGGCTACACCTTC. It encodes CASSQGQYPDYGYTF. The complete variable domain, with remaining parts taken from reference TRBV19 and TRBJ1-2, reads DGGITQSPKYLFRKEGQNVTLSCEQNLNHDAMYWYRQDPGQGLRLIYYSQIVNDFQKGDIAEGYSVSREKKESFPLTVTSAQKNPTAFYLCASSQGQYPDYGYTFGSGTRLTVV.

The genes are TRBV19 and TRBJ2-1; tentative D call: TRBD2 (6 bases). Germline V CDR1 and CDR2: LNHDA, SQIVND (reference sequence). The CDR3 loop spans 16 amino acids. Trimming pared 4 bases from V and 1 base from J, leaving 14 bases between. CDR3 amino acids: CASSSPTRGSYNEQFF. In DNA form, the CDR3 reads TGTGCCAGTAGTAGCCCCACTCGGGGGTCCTACAATGAGCAGTTCTTC.

This chain uses TRBV6-5 with TRBJ2-2, with D perhaps matching TRBD1 (5 bases). V lost 6 bases to trimming and J lost 5 bases, with 13 bases between them. Germline V gene data show CDR1 as MNHEY and CDR2 as SVGAGI. The CDR3 has 14 amino acids. DNA of the CDR3: TGTGCCAGCAGCCGAACCAGACAGACCGGGGAGCTGTTTTTT. As protein: CASSRTRQTGELFF.

This clone came up a few times. The chain is built from TRBV7-9 and TRBJ1-2; D is perhaps TRBD1 (5 bases). This CDR3 has 15 residues. CDR1 is SEHNR and CDR2 is FQNEAQ in the germline V gene (reference sequence). Trimming pared 1 base from V and 8 bases from J, leaving 17 bases between. The DNA for the CDR3 is TGTGCCAGCAGCTTAGTCGACTGGGGCCGCCCAGGCTACACCTTC. Translation gives CASSLVDWGRPGYTF.

This sequence joins TRBV2 and TRBJ2-5, with a possible D match to TRBD2 (6 bases). Trimming removed 1 base at V and 9 bases at J, with 6 bases between. Germline V gene lookup returns CDR1 SNHLY and CDR2 FYNNEI. This CDR3 comprises 11 residues. The CDR3, as DNA: TGTGCCAGCAGTGAAGAGCGGGCCCAGTACTTC. Its protein product is CASSEERAQYF.

CDR3 bases: TGTGCCAGTCTAGCGGGAGGACTGTACAATGAGCAGTTCTTC. Protein product: CASLAGGLYNEQFF. This chain uses TRBV28 with TRBJ2-1; the match to TRBD2 covers 11 bases. The length of the CDR3 is 14 residues. CDR1 MDHEN and CDR2 SYDVKM come from the germline V gene. V was clipped by 9 bases and J by 4 bases; unmatched bases: 5.